This T cell receptor (beta chain) came from a study of radiotherapy plus CTLA-4 blockade in lung cancer. Study results and limitations: In blood, TCR clones derived from the tumor expanded after radiotherapy plus ipilimumab.

Concerning this clone itself: Its antigen is currently unknown.

The table came from immunoSEQ multiplex PCR; TCRdb's copy has only in-frame clones and leaves some out. This table holds about 68,000 clones, 65% to 80% found once. Germline CDR1 is KGHSH and CDR2 is LQKENI. Trimming stripped 4 bases from V and 4 bases from J, with 2 bases between. The CDR3 consists of 11 residues. The V gene is TRBV18, the J gene TRBJ2-1; D call uncertain. This clonotype originated in a human donor with non-small cell lung cancer who had a complete response to radiotherapy plus ipilimumab. The sequenced sample was peripheral blood, obtained from a patient treated with radiotherapy plus ipilimumab. DNA for the CDR3: TGTGCCAGCTCACTTTACAATGAGCAGTTCTTC. This translates into CASSLYNEQFF. The full variable domain, with the rest looked up from reference TRBV18 and TRBJ2-1, is NAGVMQNPRHLVRRRGQEARLRCSPMKGHSHVYWYRQLPEEGLKFMVYLQKENIIDESGMPKERFSAEFPKEGPSILRIQQVVRGDSAAYFCASSLYNEQFFGPGTRLTVL.